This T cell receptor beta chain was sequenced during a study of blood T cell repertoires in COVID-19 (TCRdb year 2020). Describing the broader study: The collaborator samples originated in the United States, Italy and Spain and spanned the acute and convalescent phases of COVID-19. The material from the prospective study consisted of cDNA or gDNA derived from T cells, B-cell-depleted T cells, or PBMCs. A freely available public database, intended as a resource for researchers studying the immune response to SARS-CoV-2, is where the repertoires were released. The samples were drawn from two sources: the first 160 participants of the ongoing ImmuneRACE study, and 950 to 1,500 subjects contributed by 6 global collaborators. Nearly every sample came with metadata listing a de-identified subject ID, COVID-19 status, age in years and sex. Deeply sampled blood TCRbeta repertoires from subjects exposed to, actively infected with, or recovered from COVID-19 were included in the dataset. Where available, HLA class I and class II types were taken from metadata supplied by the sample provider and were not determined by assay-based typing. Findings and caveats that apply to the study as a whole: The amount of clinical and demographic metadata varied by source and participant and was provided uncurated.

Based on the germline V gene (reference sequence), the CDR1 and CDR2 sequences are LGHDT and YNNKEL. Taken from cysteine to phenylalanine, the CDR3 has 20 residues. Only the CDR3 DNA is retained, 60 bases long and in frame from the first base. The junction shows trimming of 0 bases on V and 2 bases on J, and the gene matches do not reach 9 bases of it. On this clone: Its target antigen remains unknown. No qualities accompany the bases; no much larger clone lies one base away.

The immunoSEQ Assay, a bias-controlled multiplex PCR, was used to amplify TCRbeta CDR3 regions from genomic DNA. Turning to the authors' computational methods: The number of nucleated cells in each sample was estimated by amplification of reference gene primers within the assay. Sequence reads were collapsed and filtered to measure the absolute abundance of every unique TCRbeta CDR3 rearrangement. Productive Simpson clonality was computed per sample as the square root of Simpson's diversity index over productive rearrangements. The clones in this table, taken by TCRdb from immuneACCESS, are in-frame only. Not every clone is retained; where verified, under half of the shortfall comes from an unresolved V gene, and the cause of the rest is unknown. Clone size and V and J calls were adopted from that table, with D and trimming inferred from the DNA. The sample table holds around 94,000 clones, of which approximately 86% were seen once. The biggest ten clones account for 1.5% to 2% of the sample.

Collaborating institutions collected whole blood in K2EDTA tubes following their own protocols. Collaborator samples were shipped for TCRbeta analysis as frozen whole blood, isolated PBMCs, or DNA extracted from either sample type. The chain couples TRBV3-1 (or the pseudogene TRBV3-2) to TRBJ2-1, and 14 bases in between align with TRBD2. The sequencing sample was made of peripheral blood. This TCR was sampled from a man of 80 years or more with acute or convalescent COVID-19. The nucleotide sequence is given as TGTGCCAGCAGCCAAGAGGGGTTGGGGACTAGCGGGAGCGCCTACAATGAGCAGTTCTTC. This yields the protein CASSQEGLGTSGSAYNEQFF.